The 28 T cell receptor beta chains reported below all come from one sample, sequenced in a study of T-cell reconstitution after alpha-beta-depleted transplantation in children. Researchers prepared the TCRbeta library using unique molecular identifiers, the study reports. TCRdb reprocessed the PCR reads with MiXCR, giving one entry per CDR3 protein. Of some 840,000 distinct CDR3 sequences listed, under 20% were seen once; the top ten hold approximately 5%. The sequencing here drew on PBMCs, mostly from graft donor cells, taken 360 days after TCRalphabeta/CD19-depleted stem cell transplant. The receptors shown here come from a male patient between 5 and 17 years old who had a stem cell transplant for acute lymphoblastic leukemia, so the T cells may come from the graft donor.

The chain carries TRBV5-1 and TRBJ2-1; the match to TRBD2 covers 11 bases. J gave up 0 bases and V 4 bases, and 9 bases lay outside the gene matches. The CDR3 is 18 residues long. Germline V gene data show CDR1 as SGHRS and CDR2 as YFSETQ. In DNA, the CDR3 is TGCGCCAGCAGCCCCCCTCCTAGCGGGAGGTTCTCCTACAATGAGCAGTTCTTC. It yields the protein CASSPPPSGRFSYNEQFF.

The chain links TRBV27 to TRBJ1-6; D is unclear. The ends were cut back, 5 bases at V and 7 bases at J, with 6 bases in the middle. CDR1 and CDR2 from the germline V gene are MNHEY and SMNVEV (reference sequence). This CDR3 is built from 12 residues. The CDR3: CASSRRNSPLHF. The DNA of the CDR3 is TGTGCCAGCAGTAGAAGGAATTCACCCCTCCACTTT.

The chain recombines TRBV5-1 with TRBJ2-5; D gene uncertain. Germline CDR1 and CDR2: SGHRS and YFSETQ. Between the trimmed V and J ends, which lost 3 bases and 1 base, there was a span of 4 bases. The CDR3 runs 12 residues. CDR3 amino acids: CASSYAQETQYF. The DNA for the CDR3 is TGCGCCAGCAGCTATGCCCAAGAGACCCAGTACTTC.

V gene TRBV5-1 combines with J gene TRBJ2-7; 8 nucleotides match TRBD2. The CDR3 totals 14 residues. Germline assignment: CDR1 SGHRS and CDR2 YFSETQ. V lost 5 bases to trimming and J lost 7 bases; unmatched junction nucleotides: 11. The CDR3 DNA follows: TGCGCCAGCAGGTTAGCGGGAATGGTGGTGGAGCAGTACTTC. Protein: CASRLAGMVVEQYF. Using reference TRBV5-1 and TRBJ2-7 for the parts outside the CDR3, the full variable domain is KAGVTQTPRYLIKTRGQQVTLSCSPISGHRSVSWYQQTPGQGLQFLFEYFSETQRNKGNFPGRFSGRQFSNSRSEMNVSTLELGDSALYLCASRLAGMVVEQYFGPGTRLTVT.

The J gene is TRBJ2-7, the V gene TRBV20-1; TRBD1 agrees at 9 bases. The germline V gene has CDR1 DFQATT and CDR2 SNEGSKA (reference sequence). The CDR3 spans 14 residues. The V segment lost 6 bases and the J segment 6 bases; nucleotides outside the gene matches: 12. The CDR3 region is CSAQRRDRVSEQYF. The CDR3 DNA sequence: TGCAGTGCCCAAAGAAGGGACAGGGTATCCGAGCAGTACTTC.

V usage is TRBV7-2 and J usage is TRBJ1-2, with D possibly matching TRBD1 (5 bases). The CDR3 has 14 residues. Germline lookup yields CDR1 SGHTA and CDR2 FQGNSA. V lost 3 bases and J lost 7, with 15 bases in between. CDR3 amino acids: CASSFIEGFRGYTF. For the CDR3, the DNA is TGTGCCAGCAGCTTTATTGAGGGGTTTCGTGGCTACACCTTC. The complete variable domain, with remaining parts taken from reference TRBV7-2 and TRBJ1-2, reads GAGVSQSPSNKVTEKGKDVELRCDPISGHTALYWYRQSLGQGLEFLIYFQGNSAPDKSGLPSDRFSAERTGGSVSTLTIQRTQQEDSAVYLCASSFIEGFRGYTFGSGTRLTVV.

A word on this clonotype: The final CDR3 position lacks the conserved phenylalanine or tryptophan, pointing to a likely read error. The V call is TRBV29-1, the J call TRBJ1-1; 9 nucleotides agree with TRBD1. The V and J ends lost 7 bases and 1 base, in that order; junction bases with no gene match: 10. Germline CDR1 reads SQVTM; CDR2 reads ANQGSEA. This CDR3 is built from 15 residues. CDR3 DNA sequence: TGCAGCGCTCGTCCCGGGACAGGGACGAACACTGAAGCTTTCATT. Translated: CSARPGTGTNTEAFI.

The table lists this clonotype with a few counts. V usage is TRBV20-1 and J usage is TRBJ2-1; 8 bases fit TRBD1. The junction had 14 bases not matched to a gene; V was cut back by 4 bases and J by 9 bases. The CDR3 runs to 15 residues. Germline CDR1 is DFQATT and CDR2 is SNEGSKA (reference sequence). CDR3 sequence: CSAKRKGQGNSEQFF. DNA for the CDR3: TGCAGTGCTAAAAGAAAAGGACAGGGCAATAGTGAGCAGTTCTTC.

This clonotype was counted only a few times. The chain joins TRBV6-5 to TRBJ2-1; TRBD2 agrees at 11 bases. This CDR3 region has 16 residues. After removal of 0 bases from V and 8 bases from J, the junction contained 6 bases not matched to a gene. Germline CDR1 MNHEY, CDR2 SVGAGI. The CDR3 protein is CASSYSIAGGPHEQFF. In nucleotides, the CDR3 is TGTGCCAGCAGTTACTCTATAGCGGGAGGGCCCCATGAGCAGTTCTTC.

This clonotype was counted only a few times. The CDR3 is CASSGSGPAGADTQYF. The DNA for the CDR3 is TGTGCCAGCAGCGGCTCGGGACCAGCGGGAGCAGATACGCAGTATTTT. The chain links TRBV9 to TRBJ2-3; TRBD2 aligns across 8 bases. Germline CDR1 is SGDLS and CDR2 is YYNGEE. The CDR3 runs 16 residues. Unmatched junction bases numbered 10, after V lost 3 bases and J lost 4 bases.

This clonotype was counted a few times. The rearrangement uses TRBV20-1 and TRBJ2-7; TRBD1 matches at 10 bases. Germline loops: CDR1 DFQATT, CDR2 SNEGSKA (reference sequence). The CDR3 runs 14 residues. V dropped 3 bases and J dropped 4; count of bases not matched to a gene: 6. CDR3 loop: CSASSRDRGYEQYF. CDR3 nucleotide sequence: TGCAGTGCTAGCTCCCGGGACAGGGGTTACGAGCAGTACTTC.

This clonotype was observed a few times. This chain joins TRBV11-1 and TRBJ2-3; D might be TRBD1 (6 bases). This CDR3 spans 14 amino acids. V was shortened by 5 bases and J by 1 base, with 10 bases between the two germline ends. CDR1 is SGHAT, CDR2 FQDESV, per germline (reference sequence). The DNA of the CDR3 is TGTGCCAGCAGCCGACGGACAGGCACAGATACGCAGTATTTT. Protein product: CASSRRTGTDTQYF. The whole variable domain, filled in from reference TRBV11-1 and TRBJ2-3, reads EAEVAQSPRYKITEKSQAVAFWCDPISGHATLYWYRQILGQGPELLVQFQDESVVDDSQLPKDRFSAERLKGVDSTLKIQPAELGDSAMYLCASSRRTGTDTQYFGPGTRLTVL.

This clonotype was observed many times. The J gene is TRBJ2-1, the V gene TRBV4-1, with TRBD2 matching over 11 bases. The germline V gene has CDR1 MGHRA and CDR2 YSYEKL. The V and J ends lost 3 bases and 8 bases, in that order; junction bases with no gene match: 9. CDR3 size: 16 residues. Here the CDR3 reads CASSQDHSGRVYEQFF. The DNA of the CDR3 is TGCGCCAGCAGCCAGGATCATAGCGGGAGGGTCTATGAGCAGTTCTTC.

V gene TRBV19 combines with J gene TRBJ1-2, with D unclear. Germline CDR1 reads LNHDA; CDR2 reads SQIVND (reference sequence). This CDR3 is built from 15 residues. The ends were cut back, 4 bases at V and 4 bases at J, with 16 bases in the middle. The CDR3, as DNA: TGTGCCAGTAGTAAGAGGGCGTTTAATGCCTATGGCTACACCTTC. Translated: CASSKRAFNAYGYTF.

As for this clonotype: Since the CDR3 does not end with the conserved phenylalanine or tryptophan, this likely comes from a read error. The V gene is TRBV5-1, the J gene TRBJ1-1; TRBD1 agrees at 7 bases. This CDR3 is built from 14 residues. The trim removed 4 bases at V and 6 bases at J, leaving 9 bases unmatched. Germline V gives CDR1 SGHRS, CDR2 YFSETQ. The CDR3 DNA sequence: TGCGCCAGCAGCGCAGGGACAGTGCGCCCTGAAGCTTTCATT. It is translated as CASSAGTVRPEAFI.

DNA for the CDR3: TGTGCCAGCAACCAGGGACTAGCGGACTACGAGCAGTACTTC. Encoded protein: CASNQGLADYEQYF. The V gene is TRBV7-2, the J gene TRBJ2-7; TRBD2 matches 11 bases. Trimming took 7 bases from V and 3 from J; bases not matched to a gene: 5. The CDR3 consists of 14 residues. CDR1 SGHTA and CDR2 FQGNSA come from the germline V gene.

The genes are TRBV3-1 and TRBJ2-6; 12 bases line up with TRBD2. Germline trimming cut 4 bases from V and 1 base from J; bases unmatched to any gene: 5. Germline CDR1 reads LGHDT; CDR2 reads YNNKEL (reference sequence). This CDR3 has 18 amino acids. CDR3 amino acids: CASSPRLAGESGANVLTF. The DNA for the CDR3 is TGTGCCAGCAGCCCCCGACTAGCGGGAGAGTCTGGGGCCAACGTCCTGACTTTC.

V and J are TRBV7-2 and TRBJ2-1, with D hard to call. The germline V gene has CDR1 SGHTA and CDR2 FQGNSA. This CDR3 comprises 13 residues. V lost 3 bases and J 7 bases, leaving 10 bases between the germline ends. The CDR3 bases are TGTGCCAGCAGCTTCCGGGTTCCTAATGAGCAGTTCTTC. This gives the protein CASSFRVPNEQFF.

The CDR3 DNA is TGTGCCAGCAGGGCGACGGCCCCTATCGCCAAAGAGACCCAGTACTTC. It specifies CASRATAPIAKETQYF. V usage is TRBV12-3 or TRBV12-4 and J usage is TRBJ2-5, with D uncertain. V was pared by 6 bases and J by 3 bases, with 20 bases between. The CDR3 is 16 amino acids.

This clonotype was detected ten times or more. V is TRBV7-8 and J is TRBJ1-1, with a tentative D call TRBD1 (6 bases). CDR1 SGHVS and CDR2 FQNEAQ come from the germline V gene. Trimming removed 7 bases at V and 0 bases at J, with 15 bases between. This CDR3 is built from 15 residues. CDR3 region: CASIQTGPVNTEAFF. The CDR3 DNA sequence: TGTGCCAGCATCCAGACAGGCCCCGTGAACACTGAAGCTTTCTTT.

The V gene is TRBV12-3 or TRBV12-4, the J gene TRBJ2-7; 9 nucleotides align to TRBD2. The CDR3 loop spans 16 amino acids. J lost 0 bases, V lost 5 bases, and 8 bases had no gene match. The CDR3 loop reads CASSLIAGESSYEQYF. The CDR3 DNA reads TGTGCCAGCAGTCTGATAGCGGGAGAGAGCTCCTACGAGCAGTACTTC.

This clonotype was counted ten times or more. V usage is TRBV27 and J usage is TRBJ2-1; D could derive from TRBD1 or TRBD2 (5 bases each). Trimming took 6 bases from V and 6 from J, leaving 12 bases between them. The CDR3 extends over 13 amino acids. Germline CDR1 reads MNHEY; CDR2 reads SMNVEV (reference sequence). The CDR3, as DNA: TGTGCCAGCAGCTTACCTGGGGGCAATGAGCAGTTCTTC. Amino acid sequence: CASSLPGGNEQFF.

This clonotype occurred a few times. This chain uses TRBV10-2 with TRBJ2-1; 9 bases line up with TRBD2. Germline lookup yields CDR1 WSHSY and CDR2 SAAADI. The J segment lost 6 bases and the V segment lost 4 bases, leaving 4 bases of the junction unmatched. CDR3 length equals 14 residues. The CDR3 is CASSVSGSPNEQFF. In DNA, the CDR3 is TGCGCCAGCAGTGTTAGCGGGAGTCCCAATGAGCAGTTCTTC.

This clonotype was counted between two and nine times. This chain joins TRBV18 and TRBJ2-5; 7 bases match TRBD1. Germline V gene lookup returns CDR1 KGHSH and CDR2 LQKENI. The V segment lost 2 bases and the J segment 2 bases; nucleotides outside the gene matches: 2. This CDR3 is 14 amino acids long. CDR3 amino acids: CASSPSRGQETQYF. The DNA of the CDR3 is TGTGCCAGCTCACCAAGCAGGGGGCAAGAGACCCAGTACTTC.

The V gene is TRBV5-1, the J gene TRBJ2-2; TRBD2 matches at 13 bases. V was clipped by 1 base and J by 4 bases; unmatched bases: 7. The CDR3 consists of 18 residues. Germline V gene lookup returns CDR1 SGHRS and CDR2 YFSETQ. The DNA of the CDR3 is TGCGCCAGCAGCTTGAGGACTAGCGGGAGTACTGGCACCGGGGAGCTGTTTTTT. Its protein product is CASSLRTSGSTGTGELFF.

Many counts were recorded for this clonotype. The chain couples TRBV7-8 to TRBJ2-1; D possibly corresponds to TRBD2 (5 bases). The V end was cut by 3 bases, the J end by 2 bases, with 23 bases between. The CDR3 consists of 19 residues. Per germline, CDR1 SGHVS and CDR2 FQNEAQ. CDR3 in amino acids: CASSFRRRTRTITYNEQFF. CDR3 DNA: TGTGCCAGCAGCTTTAGACGTAGAACTAGAACCATCACCTACAATGAGCAGTTCTTC.

In this sample, this clonotype turned up a few times. The chain combines TRBV7-9 with TRBJ2-5, with TRBD2 as a possible D gene (6 bases). Per the germline V gene, CDR1 is SEHNR and CDR2 is FQNEAQ (reference sequence). The CDR3 consists of 15 residues. Deletions cut 4 bases from V and 2 bases from J, with 14 bases between. The CDR3 sequence: CASSSIAERQETQYF. The DNA for the CDR3 is TGTGCCAGCAGCTCCATAGCGGAGCGACAAGAGACCCAGTACTTC. The variable domain in full, with the rest retrieved from reference TRBV7-9 and TRBJ2-5, is DTGVSQNPRHKITKRGQNVTFRCDPISEHNRLYWYRQTLGQGPEFLTYFQNEAQLEKSRLLSDRFSAERPKGSFSTLEIQRTEQGDSAMYLCASSSIAERQETQYFGPGTRLLVL.

DNA for the CDR3: TGCGCCAGCAGCTGGGTGACAGGGGCGGACGGGGAGCTGTTTTTT. It is translated as CASSWVTGADGELFF. The genes are TRBV5-1 and TRBJ2-2; TRBD1 agrees at 8 bases. The CDR3 sequence is 15 residues long. Trimming took 3 bases from V and 7 from J; bases not matched to a gene: 8. CDR1 is SGHRS, CDR2 YFSETQ, per germline.